The 3 T cell receptor beta chains below all came from one sample that was sequenced in a study of blood T cell repertoires in COVID-19. Produced via immunoSEQ multiplex PCR; TCRdb's table is partial and in-frame only. The table includes about 250,000 clones, over 80% detected once. Sample: PBMCs or T cells enriched from blood (not recorded which). The source of these receptors is a young woman who had recovered from COVID-19.

This chain joins TRBV19 and TRBJ1-1; D not resolved. This CDR3 is built from 12 residues. Trimming stripped 1 base from V and 6 bases from J, with 6 bases between. Germline V gene sequence: CDR1 LNHDA, CDR2 SQIVND (reference sequence). Written as DNA, the CDR3 is TGTGCCAGTAGTATAGGAGGCGCTGAAGCTTTCTTT. This encodes CASSIGGAEAFF.

CDR3 DNA sequence: TGTGCCAGTAGTATAGAGGGGACTAGCGGGAGGGCCTTCCCCTACAATGAGCAGTTCTTC. It translates to CASSIEGTSGRAFPYNEQFF. The gene calls are TRBV19 and TRBJ2-1, with 16 nucleotides matching TRBD2. The CDR3 has 20 amino acids. With V trimmed by 0 bases and J by 2 bases, 7 bases remained unmatched. From germline, CDR1 is LNHDA and CDR2 SQIVND (reference sequence).

The chain is built from TRBV18 and TRBJ2-5, with unresolved D. V lost 6 bases and J 2 bases, leaving 10 bases between the germline ends. The CDR3 length is 13 residues. Germline lookup yields CDR1 KGHSH and CDR2 LQKENI. CDR3 sequence reads: CASSLESQETQYF. CDR3 DNA sequence: TGTGCCAGCTCCCTTGAGAGTCAAGAGACCCAGTACTTC.